This TCR beta chain is drawn from a study of blood T cell repertoires in COVID-19. Study information: The analysed material was cDNA or gDNA that came from T cells, B-cell-depleted T cells, or PBMCs.

How the authors handled the data: Amplification with reference gene primers provided the estimates of nucleated cell counts. Assay: immunoSEQ multiplex PCR; the TCRdb copy retains only in-frame clones and omits some. V and J calls and clone size are given by that table; D and trimming were obtained from the DNA. This sample has over 300,000 clones, with roughly 90% found just once. Cohort assignment relied on participant-reported clinical history. Symptom resolution, clearance, or two negative PCRs marked the recovered donors of Cohort 3. The sequence was collected from a woman aged 40 to 50 who had recovered from COVID-19. Sequencing was done on a sample of PBMCs or T cells enriched from blood (not recorded which).

The CDR3 reads CASSRTGGTSGHSYEQYF. The CDR3 DNA reads TGCGCCAGCAGTCGGACAGGAGGGACTAGCGGGCACTCCTACGAGCAGTACTTC. V and J are TRBV5-1 and TRBJ2-7, with 12 positions matching TRBD2. CDR3 length: 18 residues. The V and J ends lost 5 bases and 0 bases, in that order; junction bases with no gene match: 12. Germline V CDR1 and CDR2: SGHRS, YFSETQ.